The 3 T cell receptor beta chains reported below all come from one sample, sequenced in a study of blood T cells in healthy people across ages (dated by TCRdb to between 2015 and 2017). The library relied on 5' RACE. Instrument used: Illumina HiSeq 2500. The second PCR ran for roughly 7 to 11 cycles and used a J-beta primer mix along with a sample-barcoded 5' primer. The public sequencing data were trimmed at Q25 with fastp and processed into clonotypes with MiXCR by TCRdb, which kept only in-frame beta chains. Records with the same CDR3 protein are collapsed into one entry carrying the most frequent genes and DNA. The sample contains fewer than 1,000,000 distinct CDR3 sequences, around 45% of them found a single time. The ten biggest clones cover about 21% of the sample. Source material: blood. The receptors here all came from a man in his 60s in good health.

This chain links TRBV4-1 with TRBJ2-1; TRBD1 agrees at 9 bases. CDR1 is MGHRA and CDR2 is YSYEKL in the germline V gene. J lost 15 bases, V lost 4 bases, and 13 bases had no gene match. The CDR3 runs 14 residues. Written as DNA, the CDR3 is TGCGCCAGCAGCCGAGTCCTGGACAGGGGCCGAGGGTTCTTC. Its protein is CASSRVLDRGRGFF.

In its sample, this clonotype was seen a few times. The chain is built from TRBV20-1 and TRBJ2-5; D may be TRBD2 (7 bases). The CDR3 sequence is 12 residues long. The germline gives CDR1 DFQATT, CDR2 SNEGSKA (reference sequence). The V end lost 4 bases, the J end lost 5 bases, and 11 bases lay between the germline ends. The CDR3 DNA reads TGCAGTGCTATAGGGGGAGGGGAGACCCAGTACTTC. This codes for CSAIGGGETQYF.

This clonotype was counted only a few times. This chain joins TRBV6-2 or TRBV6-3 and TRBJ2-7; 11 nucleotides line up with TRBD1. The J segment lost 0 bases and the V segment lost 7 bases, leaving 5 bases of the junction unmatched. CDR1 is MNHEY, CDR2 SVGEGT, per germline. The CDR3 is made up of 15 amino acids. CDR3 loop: CASTSGTGGSYEQYF. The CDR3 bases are TGTGCCAGCACCTCAGGGACAGGGGGCTCCTACGAGCAGTACTTC.